What follows are 7 T cell receptor beta chains derived from one specimen sequenced in a study of blood T cell repertoires in COVID-19. The table came from immunoSEQ multiplex PCR; TCRdb's copy has only in-frame clones and leaves some out. The sample includes about 180,000 clones, 75% to 90% seen only once; the top ten take 3.3%. The material sequenced was peripheral blood. These TCRs come from a man in his 60s with acute or convalescent COVID-19.

The V gene is TRBV28, the J gene TRBJ1-3, with D tentatively TRBD1 (6 bases). From germline, CDR1 is MDHEN and CDR2 SYDVKM. The CDR3 is 13 residues long. Between the trimmed V and J ends, which lost 6 bases and 1 base, there was a span of 7 bases. The DNA for the CDR3 is TGTGCCAGCAGGGGGACATCTGGAAACACCATATATTTT. It is translated as CASRGTSGNTIYF.

The genes are TRBV5-6 and TRBJ2-2; 8 nucleotides agree with TRBD1. This CDR3 contains 13 residues. The trim removed 5 bases at V and 9 bases at J, leaving 6 bases unmatched. Germline V gene lookup returns CDR1 SGHDT and CDR2 YYEEEE. CDR3 DNA sequence: TGTGCCAGCAGGAGGACAGGGACCCGGGAGCTGTTTTTT. Its protein is CASRRTGTRELFF. Using reference TRBV5-6 and TRBJ2-2 for the parts outside the CDR3, the full variable domain is DAGVTQSPTHLIKTRGQQVTLRCSPKSGHDTVSWYQQALGQGPQFIFQYYEEEERQRGNFPDRFSGHQFPNYSSELNVNALLLGDSALYLCASRRTGTRELFFGEGSRLTVL.

This chain's CDR3 is CASSTRTGPNQPQHF. CDR3 coding DNA: TGTGCCAGTAGTACCAGGACAGGGCCGAACCAGCCCCAGCATTTT. The V gene is TRBV19, the J gene TRBJ1-5, with 8 nucleotides matching TRBD1. Germline loops: CDR1 LNHDA, CDR2 SQIVND (reference sequence). The CDR3 has 15 residues. Trimming at V came to 4 bases and at J to 7 bases, leaving 9 bases not matched to a gene.

The V call is TRBV7-2, the J call TRBJ1-2; 8 nucleotides align to TRBD1. Germline assignment: CDR1 SGHTA and CDR2 FQGNSA. V trimming: 1 base; J trimming: 8 bases; junction bases outside the gene matches: 9. CDR3 length: 15 residues. The CDR3 sequence is CASSLGGRGLEGYTF. In DNA, the CDR3 is TGTGCCAGCAGCTTAGGGGGCAGGGGGCTTGAGGGCTACACCTTC.

The V call is TRBV12-3 or TRBV12-4, the J call TRBJ1-1; D might be TRBD1 (6 bases). V lost 5 bases and J lost 1, with 8 bases in between. The CDR3 is 13 amino acids. The CDR3: CASSRTENTEAFF. DNA for the CDR3: TGTGCCAGCAGTAGGACAGAGAACACTGAAGCTTTCTTT.

The chain carries TRBV27 and TRBJ2-2; 9 bases align to TRBD2. Germline loops: CDR1 MNHEY, CDR2 SMNVEV (reference sequence). CDR3 size: 19 residues. V gave up 5 bases and J gave up 9 bases; unmatched junction bases: 22. DNA for the CDR3: TGTGCCAGCAGTCCCGCTCGGACTAGCGAGACACCGAGAAGACGGGAGCTGTTTTTT. It is translated as CASSPARTSETPRRRELFF.

This sequence joins TRBV28 and TRBJ1-3, with D unclear. V gave up 2 bases and J gave up 2 bases, with 10 bases separating them. The germline V gene has CDR1 MDHEN and CDR2 SYDVKM. CDR3 length: 15 residues. CDR3 loop: CASSLDLTAGNTIYF. As DNA, the CDR3 is TGTGCCAGCAGTTTAGACCTCACAGCTGGAAACACCATATATTTT.